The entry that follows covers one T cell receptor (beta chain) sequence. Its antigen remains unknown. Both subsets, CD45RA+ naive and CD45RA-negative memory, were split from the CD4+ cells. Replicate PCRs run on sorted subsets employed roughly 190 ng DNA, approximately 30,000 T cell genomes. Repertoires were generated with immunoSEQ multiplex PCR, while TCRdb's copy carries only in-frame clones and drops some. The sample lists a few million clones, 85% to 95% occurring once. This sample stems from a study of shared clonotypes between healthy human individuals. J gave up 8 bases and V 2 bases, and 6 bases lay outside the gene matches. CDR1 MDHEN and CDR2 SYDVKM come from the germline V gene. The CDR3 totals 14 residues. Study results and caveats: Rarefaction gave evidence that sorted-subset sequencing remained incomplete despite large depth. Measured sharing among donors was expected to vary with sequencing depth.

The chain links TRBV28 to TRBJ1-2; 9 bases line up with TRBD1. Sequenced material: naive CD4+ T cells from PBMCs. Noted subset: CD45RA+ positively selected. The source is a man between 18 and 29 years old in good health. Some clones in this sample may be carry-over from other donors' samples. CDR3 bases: TGTGCCAGCAGTTTACGGGACAGGGCTGGCGGCTACACCTTC. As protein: CASSLRDRAGGYTF.